Detailed here is one T cell receptor beta chain. Germline lookup yields CDR1 MDHEN and CDR2 SYDVKM. The CDR3 is made up of 14 amino acids. V lost 2 bases and J lost 5; bases outside the gene matches: 3. The study recruited healthy Caucasian donors from Russia who were aged roughly 6 to 100. Each of the donors had approximately 10 milliliters of peripheral blood drawn into EDTA-treated Vacutainer tubes. This sample was included in a study of blood T cells in healthy people across ages. The authors ran a second PCR of about 6 to 11 cycles using a sample-barcoded 5' primer and a J-beta primer mix. TCRdb re-called the 5' RACE reads through MiXCR, storing one row per CDR3 protein. The table has about 730,000 distinct CDR3 sequences, roughly 44% seen once.

The chain couples TRBV28 to TRBJ2-3, with TRBD2 identical over 8 bases. What was sequenced was blood. This clonotype was sampled from a woman aged 60-75 years in good health. DNA for the CDR3: TGTGCCAGCAGTTTACGGGGGGGACTAGATACGCAGTATTTT. It codes for CASSLRGGLDTQYF.